This section outlines one TCR beta chain sequence together with its context. This specimen comes from a study of cytomegalovirus exposure and HLA in healthy donors. PCR was performed using 60 Vbeta and 13 Jbeta primers. Some clones are missing from TCRdb's copy, which holds only in-frame ones; the method was immunoSEQ multiplex PCR. Of roughly 120,000 clones listed, approximately 80% were seen once; the top ten hold 3.7%. J lost 4 bases, V lost 4 bases, and 13 bases had no gene match. This CDR3 comprises 17 residues. Germline CDR1 and CDR2: KGHSH and LQKENI. This receptor was taken from a human donor in good health. The sequenced sample was PBMCs. V and J are TRBV18 and TRBJ1-5; 7 positions agree with TRBD1. CDR3 sequence (DNA): TGTGCCAGCTCACTTACGGTCCCCTCAGGGGGGAATCAGCCCCAGCATTTT. Protein sequence: CASSLTVPSGGNQPQHF. The variable domain in full, completed from reference TRBV18 and TRBJ1-5, reads NAGVMQNPRHLVRRRGQEARLRCSPMKGHSHVYWYRQLPEEGLKFMVYLQKENIIDESGMPKERFSAEFPKEGPSILRIQQVVRGDSAAYFCASSLTVPSGGNQPQHFGDGTRLSIL.